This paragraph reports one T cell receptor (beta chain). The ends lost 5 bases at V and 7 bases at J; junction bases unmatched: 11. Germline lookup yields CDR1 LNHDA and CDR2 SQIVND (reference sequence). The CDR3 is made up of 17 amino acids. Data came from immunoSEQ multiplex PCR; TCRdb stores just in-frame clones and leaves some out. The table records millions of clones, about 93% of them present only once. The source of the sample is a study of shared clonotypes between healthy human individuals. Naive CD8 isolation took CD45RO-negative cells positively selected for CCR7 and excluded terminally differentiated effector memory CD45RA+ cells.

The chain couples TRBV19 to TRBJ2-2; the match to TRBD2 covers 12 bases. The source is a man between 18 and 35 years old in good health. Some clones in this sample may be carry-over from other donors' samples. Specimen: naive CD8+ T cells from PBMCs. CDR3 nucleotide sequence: TGTGCCAGTAGTTGGGGTAGACTAGCGGGAGTCGGCGGGGAGCTGTTTTTT. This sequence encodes CASSWGRLAGVGGELFF. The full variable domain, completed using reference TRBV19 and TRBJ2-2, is DGGITQSPKYLFRKEGQNVTLSCEQNLNHDAMYWYRQDPGQGLRLIYYSQIVNDFQKGDIAEGYSVSREKKESFPLTVTSAQKNPTAFYLCASSWGRLAGVGGELFFGEGSRLTVL.